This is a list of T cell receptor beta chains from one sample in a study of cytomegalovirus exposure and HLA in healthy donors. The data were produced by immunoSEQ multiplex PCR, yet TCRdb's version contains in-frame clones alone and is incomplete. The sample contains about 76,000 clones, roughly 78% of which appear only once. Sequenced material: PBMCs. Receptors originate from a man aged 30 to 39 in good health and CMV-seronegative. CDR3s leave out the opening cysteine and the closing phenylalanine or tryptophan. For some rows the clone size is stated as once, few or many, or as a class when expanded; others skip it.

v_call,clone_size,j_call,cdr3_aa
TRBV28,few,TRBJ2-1,ASSTGTGRGGNEQF
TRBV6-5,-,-,ASSYSVTGFYEQY
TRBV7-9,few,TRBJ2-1,ASSPWGDEQF
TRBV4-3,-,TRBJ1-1,ASSQEGQLLNTEAF
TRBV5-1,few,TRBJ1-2,ASSPQTERNLYGYT
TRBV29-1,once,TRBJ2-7,SSSASGRVEEQY
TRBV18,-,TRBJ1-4,ASSHRQGVEKLF
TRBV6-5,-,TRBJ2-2,ASNPGLDYTGELF
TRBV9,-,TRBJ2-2,ASSPSSTGELF
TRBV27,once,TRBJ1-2,ASSKFAKQGPTNYGYT
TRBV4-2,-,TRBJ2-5,ASSQNAKGGETQY
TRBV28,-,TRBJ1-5,ASSTPNRVASSQH
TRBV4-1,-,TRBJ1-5,ASSQEAGPQH
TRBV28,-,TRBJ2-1,ASSLPGDYAREQF
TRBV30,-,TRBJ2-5,AWRARGGRGGTQY
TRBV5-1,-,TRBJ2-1,ASSTSGGAYNEQF
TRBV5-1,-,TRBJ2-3,ASTTGQGTDTQY
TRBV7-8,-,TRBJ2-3,ASSPEGSQGTQY
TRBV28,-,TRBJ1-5,ASRYSGGYNQPQH
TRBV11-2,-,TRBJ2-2,ASSLGPGELF
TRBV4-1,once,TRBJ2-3,ASSQDGNSPTDTQY
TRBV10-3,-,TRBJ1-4,ATEPGQGSYNEKLF
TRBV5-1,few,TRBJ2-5,ASSGQTQETQY
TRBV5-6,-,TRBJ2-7,ASSFRDRAAEQY
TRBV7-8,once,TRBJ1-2,ASSPRVIGQGAGGYT
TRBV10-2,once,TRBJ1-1,ASSESSVFTEAF
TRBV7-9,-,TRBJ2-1,ASSWDNWDNEQF
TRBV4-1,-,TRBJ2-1,ASSQELVNEQF
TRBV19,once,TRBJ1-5,ARSIGDRGSGQPQH
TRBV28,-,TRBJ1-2,ASSLYRGPFYGYT
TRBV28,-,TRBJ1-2,ASSLSGGNYGYT
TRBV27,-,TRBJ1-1,ASSLSVYRALNTEAF
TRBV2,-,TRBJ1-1,ATTLDTANTEAF
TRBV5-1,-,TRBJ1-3,ASSLTVGSGNTIY
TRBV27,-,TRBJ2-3,ASSLGTSGREDTQY
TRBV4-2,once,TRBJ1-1,ASSRGTGVRNTEAF
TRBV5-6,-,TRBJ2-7,ASSLYNRAEQY
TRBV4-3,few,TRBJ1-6,ASSRSDRDNSPLH
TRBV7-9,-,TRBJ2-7,ATAELGYEQY
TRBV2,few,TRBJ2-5,ASSFLTSGSSTQY
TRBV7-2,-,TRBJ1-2,ASSPDRAGYGYT
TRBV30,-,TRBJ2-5,AWSVDRGLQETQY
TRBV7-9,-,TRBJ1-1,ASSLGDLRTTEAF
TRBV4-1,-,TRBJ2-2,ASSQWAFSGELF
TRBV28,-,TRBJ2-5,ARCFRGRRETQY
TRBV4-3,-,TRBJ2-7,ASSQDRAYEQY
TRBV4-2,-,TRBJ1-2,ASSQDPTGAWYGYT
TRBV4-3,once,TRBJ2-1,ASSQDWGDEQF
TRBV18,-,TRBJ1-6,ASSPWAENSPLH
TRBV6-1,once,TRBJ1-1,ASTGQALMNTEAF
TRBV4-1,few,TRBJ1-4,ASSPTGGPEKLF
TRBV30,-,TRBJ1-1,AGRTGLFLPTEAF
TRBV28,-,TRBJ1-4,ASHQGQEKLF
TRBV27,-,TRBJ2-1,ASSWGLGASINEQF
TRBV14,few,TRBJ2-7,ASSRMTSGGPHEQY